Below are 25 T cell receptor beta chains sequenced from a single sample in a study of T cell responses to AZD1222 COVID-19 vaccine. Here immunoSEQ multiplex PCR was the method, and the copy in TCRdb shows in-frame clones only, minus some. The profile shows 100,000 to 150,000 clones, roughly 90% of them singletons. The input for sequencing was peripheral blood, taken on day 0 of AZD1222 vaccination. The origin of the receptors is an adult in good health.

The genes are TRBV30 and TRBJ2-2; tentatively, D is TRBD1 or TRBD2 (5 bases each). Germline loops: CDR1 GTSNPN, CDR2 SVGIG (reference sequence). Between the trimmed V and J ends, which lost 2 bases and 3 bases, there was a span of 13 bases. This CDR3 has 15 residues. The CDR3 here is CAWSFGTADTGELFF. The CDR3 region has the DNA TGTGCCTGGAGTTTCGGGACGGCCGACACCGGGGAGCTGTTTTTT. Full variable domain (remainder filled in from reference TRBV30 and TRBJ2-2): SQTIHQWPATLVQPVGSPLSLECTVEGTSNPNLYWYRQAAGRGLQLLFYSVGIGQISSEVPQNLSASRPQDRQFILSSKKLLLSDSGFYLCAWSFGTADTGELFFGEGSRLTVL.

This chain connects TRBV2 to TRBJ2-1, with TRBD1 as a possible D gene (6 bases). The CDR3 extends over 15 amino acids. The V gene's germline CDR1 is SNHLY and CDR2 FYNNEI. V shed 7 bases and J shed 6 bases, with 19 bases lying between them. This CDR3 reads CASILQGAPLNEQFF. CDR3 DNA: TGTGCCAGCATCCTACAGGGTGCCCCACTCAATGAGCAGTTCTTC.

This clone was picked up one time. The rearrangement uses TRBV7-9 and TRBJ1-6; a possible D gene is TRBD1 (5 bases). This CDR3 region has 13 residues. The V gene lost 5 bases and the J gene lost 4 bases, with 6 bases spanning the gap. Germline lookup yields CDR1 SEHNR and CDR2 FQNEAQ (reference sequence). CDR3 region: CASSKGYNSPLHF. The DNA for the CDR3 is TGTGCCAGCAGCAAGGGGTATAATTCACCCCTCCACTTT.

The genes are TRBV28 and TRBJ1-5, with D perhaps matching TRBD1 (5 bases). Trimming removed 2 bases from V and 0 bases from J, with 26 bases in between. CDR1 MDHEN and CDR2 SYDVKM come from the germline V gene. The CDR3 spans 21 residues. The CDR3 nucleotides are TGTGCCAGCAGTTTAATGTCATTAGGGGCGGTCTTACTATCTAGCAATCAGCCCCAGCATTTT. Translated, it gives CASSLMSLGAVLLSSNQPQHF. Combining the CDR3 with reference TRBV28 and TRBJ1-5 gives the whole variable domain DVKVTQSSRYLVKRTGEKVFLECVQDMDHENMFWYRQDPGLGLRLIYFSYDVKMKEKGDIPEGYSVSREKKERFSLILESASTNQTSMYLCASSLMSLGAVLLSSNQPQHFGDGTRLSIL.

The rearrangement joins TRBV6-2 or TRBV6-3 to TRBJ1-3; perhaps TRBD1 as D (5 bases). The germline V and J ends were trimmed by 5 bases and 0 bases, with 20 bases remaining between them. This CDR3 spans 18 amino acids. In germline, CDR1 is MNHEY, CDR2 SVGEGT. The CDR3 DNA sequence: TGTGCCAGCAGTGTGGGGCCACCCCGATCCTTCTCTGGAAACACCATATATTTT. It translates to CASSVGPPRSFSGNTIYF.

This clone was seen a few times. J is TRBJ1-5 and V is TRBV19, with D perhaps matching TRBD1 (6 bases). In germline, CDR1 is LNHDA, CDR2 SQIVND (reference sequence). The CDR3 contains 15 residues. Trimming took 4 bases from V and 5 from J, leaving 15 bases between them. CDR3 region: CASSRWIGGHQPQHF. The CDR3, as DNA: TGTGCCAGTAGTAGGTGGATCGGGGGGCATCAGCCCCAGCATTTT. Based on the CDR3 plus reference TRBV19 and TRBJ1-5, the full variable domain is DGGITQSPKYLFRKEGQNVTLSCEQNLNHDAMYWYRQDPGQGLRLIYYSQIVNDFQKGDIAEGYSVSREKKESFPLTVTSAQKNPTAFYLCASSRWIGGHQPQHFGDGTRLSIL.

The chain has TRBV13 and TRBJ1-3; 10 bases agree with TRBD1. The CDR3 has 15 residues. V trimming: 5 bases; J trimming: 7 bases; junction bases outside the gene matches: 8. The germline V gene has CDR1 PRHDT and CDR2 FYEKMQ (reference sequence). In nucleotides, the CDR3 is TGTGCCAGCAGCGCCCCCCCGGGACAGGGGAACACCATATATTTT. It yields the protein CASSAPPGQGNTIYF.

This sequence joins TRBV9 and TRBJ1-1; D is ambiguous. Germline V gene lookup returns CDR1 SGDLS and CDR2 YYNGEE. V lost 2 bases and J 0 bases, leaving 5 bases between the germline ends. The CDR3 is made up of 13 amino acids. CDR3 DNA sequence: TGTGCCAGCAGCGTTATGGTGAACACTGAAGCTTTCTTT. Protein sequence: CASSVMVNTEAFF. The full variable domain, in which reference TRBV9 and TRBJ1-1 provide the parts outside the CDR3, is DSGVTQTPKHLITATGQRVTLRCSPRSGDLSVYWYQQSLDQGLQFLIQYYNGEERAKGNILERFSAQQFPDLHSELNLSSLELGDSALYFCASSVMVNTEAFFGQGTRLTVV.

The V and J genes are TRBV15 and TRBJ2-1; D may be TRBD1 (7 bases). Trimming took off 5 bases at V and 4 bases at J, with 21 bases between the two ends. Germline V gene sequence: CDR1 LNHNV, CDR2 YYDKDF (reference sequence). This CDR3 comprises 17 residues. CDR3 amino acids: CATSDSNVRGDYNEQFF. CDR3 DNA: TGTGCCACCAGCGATTCGAACGTCAGGGGGGATTACAATGAGCAGTTCTTC.

This chain joins TRBV6-5 and TRBJ1-1; tentative D call: TRBD1 (5 bases). Germline V gene sequence: CDR1 MNHEY, CDR2 SVGAGI. The CDR3 sequence is 15 residues long. Trimming pared 7 bases from V and 4 bases from J, leaving 19 bases between. The CDR3 coding sequence is TGTGCCAGCACGGAGTTCGGAGGGAGGGGCACTGAAGCTTTCTTT. The encoded protein is CASTEFGGRGTEAFF.

The rearrangement uses TRBV18 and TRBJ1-2; D call uncertain. V was shortened by 6 bases and J by 5 bases, with 16 bases between the two germline ends. The CDR3 has 14 amino acids. Germline V lookup: CDR1 KGHSH, CDR2 LQKENI. The CDR3 DNA is TGTGCCAGCTCCCCCTCTGGTGGGAGATATGGCTACACCTTC. This translates into CASSPSGGRYGYTF. The entire variable domain, with the rest obtained from reference TRBV18 and TRBJ1-2, is as follows: NAGVMQNPRHLVRRRGQEARLRCSPMKGHSHVYWYRQLPEEGLKFMVYLQKENIIDESGMPKERFSAEFPKEGPSILRIQQVVRGDSAAYFCASSPSGGRYGYTFGSGTRLTVV.

The J gene is TRBJ1-3, the V gene TRBV2, with 7 nucleotides matching TRBD1. This CDR3 has 15 amino acids. Germline values: CDR1 SNHLY, CDR2 FYNNEI. V gave up 5 bases and J gave up 3 bases; unmatched junction bases: 7. CDR3 region: CASSTLQGFGNTIYF. CDR3 nucleotides: TGTGCCAGCAGTACTCTACAGGGGTTTGGAAACACCATATATTTT.

The J gene is TRBJ2-6, the V gene TRBV5-1; D is ambiguous. Trimming took 1 base from V and 6 from J, leaving 8 bases between them. CDR1 is SGHRS and CDR2 is YFSETQ in the germline V gene. CDR3 length: 14 amino acids. The CDR3 region has the DNA TGCGCCAGCAGCTTGATGTCGGCGGCCAACGTCCTGACTTTC. Translating it yields CASSLMSAANVLTF.

The chain couples TRBV5-1 to TRBJ1-3; D is possibly TRBD1 (5 bases). Germline V gene sequence: CDR1 SGHRS, CDR2 YFSETQ. This CDR3 has 14 residues. V lost 4 bases, J lost 4 bases, and 12 bases lay in between. This CDR3 is CASSIGHEGNTIYF. In DNA, the CDR3 is TGCGCCAGCAGCATTGGACATGAGGGAAACACCATATATTTT.

This clone was seen a few times. This chain connects TRBV9 to TRBJ1-6; TRBD1 might be the D (6 bases). The V end lost 0 bases, the J end lost 6 bases, and 10 bases lay between the germline ends. Germline lookup yields CDR1 SGDLS and CDR2 YYNGEE. The CDR3 totals 15 residues. The CDR3 protein is CASSVGQGGNSPLHF. The CDR3 nucleotides are TGTGCCAGCAGCGTAGGACAAGGGGGTAATTCACCCCTCCACTTT.

The chain recombines TRBV19 with TRBJ1-4; 9 bases align to TRBD1. CDR3 length: 15 amino acids. V gave up 3 bases and J gave up 5 bases; unmatched junction bases: 4. Germline lookup yields CDR1 LNHDA and CDR2 SQIVND (reference sequence). CDR3 sequence: CASSIDRGANEKLFF. The CDR3 bases are TGTGCCAGTAGTATCGACAGGGGGGCAAATGAAAAACTGTTTTTT.

The rearrangement links TRBV10-2 to TRBJ2-6; D is possibly TRBD2 (5 bases). The CDR3 is made up of 13 amino acids. Per germline, CDR1 WSHSY and CDR2 SAAADI. With 6 bases removed from V and 4 bases from J, the gap between germline ends came to 7 bases. The CDR3 region is CASRLGGANVLTF. As DNA, the CDR3 is TGCGCCAGCAGACTAGGAGGGGCCAACGTCCTGACTTTC.

This chain connects TRBV5-1 to TRBJ2-7; 11 bases match TRBD2. Trimming cost V 5 bases and J 4 bases; bases outside gene matches: 8. The CDR3 is made up of 15 amino acids. From germline, CDR1 is SGHRS and CDR2 YFSETQ. The CDR3 loop reads CASRASGGRIYEQYF. The CDR3 nucleotides read TGCGCCAGCAGGGCTAGCGGGGGGCGAATTTACGAGCAGTACTTC.

The V and J genes are TRBV3-1 (or the pseudogene TRBV3-2) and TRBJ1-3; 7 bases match TRBD1. Germline CDR1 is LGHDT and CDR2 is YNNKEL (reference sequence). Losses at the gene ends were 6 bases for V and 6 bases for J; bases not matched to a gene: 5. This CDR3 has 13 residues. The DNA for the CDR3 is TGTGCCAGCAGGAAGACAGGGTTAAACACCATATATTTT. Translation gives CASRKTGLNTIYF.

The sample holds a few counts of this clone. The J gene is TRBJ1-2, the V gene TRBV7-9, with unresolved D. V was trimmed by 1 base and J by 3 bases, leaving 9 bases between them. Germline assignment: CDR1 SEHNR and CDR2 FQNEAQ (reference sequence). This CDR3 region has 14 residues. The CDR3 sequence: CASSLDPVYYGYTF. The CDR3 DNA sequence: TGTGCCAGCAGCTTAGATCCAGTGTACTATGGCTACACCTTC.

The chain uses TRBV20-1 and TRBJ1-2; D unclear. The CDR3 length is 11 residues. CDR1 is DFQATT and CDR2 is SNEGSKA in the germline V gene (reference sequence). V shed 7 bases and J shed 4 bases, with 10 bases lying between them. The CDR3 DNA reads TGCAGTGTGAGGGAGGTCTATGGCTACACCTTC. Translated, it gives CSVREVYGYTF.

The chain employs TRBV9 and TRBJ1-1; D ambiguous. This CDR3 spans 13 amino acids. Trimming cost V 4 bases and J 8 bases, with 15 bases left between them. Germline-derived CDR1 and CDR2 are SGDLS and YYNGEE. The CDR3 DNA is TGTGCCAGCAGCCGTAAACAACAGACCGAAGCTTTCTTT. It encodes CASSRKQQTEAFF.

Remarks on this clone: Other DNA sequences in this sample translate to the same CDR3. The V call is TRBV7-8, the J call TRBJ1-5, with 7 bases aligning to TRBD1. The CDR3 runs to 17 residues. The V and J ends lost 2 bases and 0 bases, in that order; junction bases with no gene match: 7. The germline gives CDR1 SGHVS, CDR2 FQNEAQ. The CDR3 loop is CASSLRTGAYSNQPQHF. As DNA, the CDR3 is TGTGCCAGCAGCTTAAGGACAGGCGCTTATAGCAATCAGCCCCAGCATTTT.

V gene TRBV30 combines with J gene TRBJ1-1; D may be TRBD1 (6 bases). CDR1 and CDR2 from the germline V gene are GTSNPN and SVGIG (reference sequence). The CDR3 length is 12 residues. With 3 bases removed from V and 9 bases from J, the gap between germline ends came to 14 bases. CDR3: CAWSLTGRKAFF. In DNA, the CDR3 is TGTGCCTGGAGCCTCACAGGGAGAAAAGCTTTCTTT.

The chain employs TRBV9 and TRBJ1-2; no reliable D call. Trimming left V 4 bases short and J 7 bases short, with 17 bases between. Germline V gives CDR1 SGDLS, CDR2 YYNGEE. The CDR3 loop spans 14 amino acids. The CDR3 loop reads CASSLRADTFGYTF. The CDR3 bases are TGTGCCAGCAGCCTTCGGGCAGATACTTTTGGCTACACCTTC.